These 18 T cell receptor beta chains share one sample of origin, sequenced in a study of CD8 T cells in Susac syndrome. Random hexamers served to reverse transcribe about 0.45 to 1 ug RNA. MiXCR, applied by TCRdb to the immunoSEQ multiplex PCR reads, yields one record per CDR3 protein. The data contain 330,000 or so distinct CDR3 sequences, 85% of them seen just once; the ten biggest clones take up roughly 0.21%. The specimen was CD8+ T cells from PBMCs. These receptors came from a human donor with multiple sclerosis.

This rearrangement joins TRBV5-1 to TRBJ2-1; D is possibly TRBD2 (6 bases). The ends were cut back, 3 bases at V and 0 bases at J, with 13 bases in the middle. The CDR3 runs to 16 residues. Germline assignment: CDR1 SGHRS and CDR2 YFSETQ. CDR3 bases: TGCGCCAGCAGCTCCGGGACTTTCAGCTCCTACAATGAGCAGTTCTTC. It translates to CASSSGTFSSYNEQFF.

Regarding this clonotype: Being one base from a much bigger clone, this may be a read error. The chain recombines TRBV27 with TRBJ2-1; maybe TRBD1 (6 bases). In germline, CDR1 is MNHEY, CDR2 SMNVEV (reference sequence). This CDR3 is 13 amino acids long. The CDR3 DNA reads as TGTGCCAGCAGTCCTACAGGGTGGGCTGAGCAGTCCTTC. Its protein product is CASSPTGWAEQSF.

The rearrangement links TRBV28 to TRBJ2-7; maybe TRBD2 (6 bases). CDR3 length: 17 amino acids. Germline loops: CDR1 MDHEN, CDR2 SYDVKM. V was trimmed by 1 base and J by 0 bases, leaving 16 bases between them. The chain's CDR3 is CASSLYLSERVSYEQYF. As DNA, the CDR3 is TGTGCCAGCAGTTTATACTTATCTGAGCGGGTCTCCTACGAGCAGTACTTC.

This chain joins TRBV15 and TRBJ1-2; D is unresolved. The CDR3 spans 15 residues. V was shortened by 3 bases and J by 0 bases, with 11 bases between the two germline ends. Germline V gene lookup returns CDR1 LNHNV and CDR2 YYDKDF (reference sequence). DNA of the CDR3: TGTGCCACCAGCAGTAAAGAGGGTCCTAACTATGGCTACACCTTC. Its protein is CATSSKEGPNYGYTF. Full variable domain (remainder filled in from reference TRBV15 and TRBJ1-2): DAMVIQNPRYQVTQFGKPVTLSCSQTLNHNVMYWYQQKSSQAPKLLFHYYDKDFNNEADTPDNFQSRRPNTSFCFLDIRSPGLGDTAMYLCATSSKEGPNYGYTFGSGTRLTVV.

The chain is built from TRBV25-1 and TRBJ1-1; D possibly corresponds to TRBD1 (5 bases). Trimming cost V 2 bases and J 3 bases, with 25 bases left between them. Germline lookup yields CDR1 MGHDK and CDR2 SYGVNS. CDR3 size: 19 residues. The CDR3 protein is CASSEIKSDIWMGDTEAFF. DNA for the CDR3: TGTGCCAGCAGTGAAATAAAATCAGACATTTGGATGGGGGACACTGAAGCTTTCTTT.

This clonotype occurred once. The chain has TRBV28 and TRBJ2-1, with a weak D call TRBD1 (5 bases). CDR1 and CDR2 from the germline V gene are MDHEN and SYDVKM. The V and J ends lost 6 bases and 0 bases respectively, with 9 bases between them. This CDR3 has 14 residues. The CDR3 protein is CASSRQSSYNEQFF. CDR3 nucleotide sequence: TGTGCCAGCAGCCGACAGAGCTCCTACAATGAGCAGTTCTTC.

V usage is TRBV6-5 and J usage is TRBJ1-6; D not certain. Germline CDR1 and CDR2: MNHEY and SVGAGI. This CDR3 region has 14 residues. The V end lost 7 bases, the J end lost 0 bases, and 7 bases lay between the germline ends. DNA for the CDR3: TGTGCCAGCAATGAGGGCTCCTATAATTCACCCCTCCACTTT. Its protein product is CASNEGSYNSPLHF.

The chain recombines TRBV28 with TRBJ2-6; D is possibly TRBD1 or TRBD2 (5 bases each). The CDR3 covers 15 residues. The germline V gene encodes CDR1 MDHEN and CDR2 SYDVKM. V shed 8 bases and J shed 0 bases, with 11 bases lying between them. For the CDR3, the DNA is TGTGCCAGCGTCCTGGGGGACTCTGGGGCCAACGTCCTGACTTTC. Amino acid sequence: CASVLGDSGANVLTF.

This chain connects TRBV4-1 to TRBJ1-2; D unclear. Trimming took off 0 bases at V and 4 bases at J, with 9 bases between the two ends. The CDR3 has 14 amino acids. Germline V gene data show CDR1 as MGHRA and CDR2 as YSYEKL. The CDR3 is CASSQDLESYGYTF. The CDR3 DNA reads as TGCGCCAGCAGCCAAGATCTGGAAAGCTATGGCTACACCTTC.

The J gene is TRBJ2-3, the V gene TRBV13, with D unclear. Per germline, CDR1 PRHDT and CDR2 FYEKMQ (reference sequence). The length of the CDR3 is 10 residues. V was pared by 2 bases and J by 7 bases, with 1 base between. In DNA form, the CDR3 reads TGTGCCAGCAGCTTACATACGCAGTATTTT. Its protein product is CASSLHTQYF.

The CDR3 sequence is CASRWGLAGEQYF. The CDR3 nucleotides are TGCGCCAGCAGGTGGGGACTAGCGGGCGAGCAGTACTTC. The chain carries TRBV5-1 and TRBJ2-7, with 12 bases matching TRBD2. Germline V lookup: CDR1 SGHRS, CDR2 YFSETQ. The CDR3 contains 13 residues. Trimming at V came to 5 bases and at J to 6 bases, leaving 3 bases not matched to a gene.

The V gene is TRBV9, the J gene TRBJ2-2; D not resolved. CDR3 size: 18 residues. Germline-derived CDR1 and CDR2 are SGDLS and YYNGEE. Trimming pared 0 bases from V and 5 bases from J, leaving 20 bases between. The DNA of the CDR3 is TGTGCCAGCAGCGTAGAGTATCTTGTGGGCCTAACTACCGGGGAGCTGTTTTTT. Translation gives CASSVEYLVGLTTGELFF.

This clonotype was seen only once. The chain carries TRBV20-1 and TRBJ2-2; tentative D call: TRBD1 (6 bases). CDR1 and CDR2 from the germline V gene are DFQATT and SNEGSKA (reference sequence). The CDR3 extends over 17 amino acids. Trimming left V 5 bases short and J 4 bases short, with 23 bases between. The CDR3 nucleotides are TGCAGTGCTCTCCCCAACCTTCTGGACAGACGCACCGGGGAGCTGTTTTTT. Its translation is CSALPNLLDRRTGELFF.

The J gene is TRBJ2-2, the V gene TRBV28, with a possible D match to TRBD1 (5 bases). Germline loops: CDR1 MDHEN, CDR2 SYDVKM. The CDR3 covers 12 residues. The V and J ends lost 5 bases and 6 bases respectively, with 7 bases between them. The CDR3 reads CASSAGSGELFF. The CDR3 nucleotides are TGTGCCAGCAGTGCAGGGTCCGGGGAGCTGTTTTTT.

V gene TRBV25-1 combines with J gene TRBJ2-2; 10 bases align to TRBD1. The CDR3 loop spans 15 amino acids. Germline V gives CDR1 MGHDK, CDR2 SYGVNS. V dropped 7 bases and J dropped 3; count of bases not matched to a gene: 5. The CDR3 region has the DNA TGTGCCAGCACTTCCGGGACAGGGGACACCGGGGAGCTGTTTTTT. It is translated as CASTSGTGDTGELFF.

Here the CDR3 reads CASSLPDRYYNEQFF. The CDR3 bases are TGTGCCAGCAGCCTCCCGGACAGGTACTACAATGAGCAGTTCTTC. The chain couples TRBV14 to TRBJ2-1; 7 bases match TRBD1. With V trimmed by 4 bases and J by 3 bases, 6 bases remained unmatched. The CDR3 totals 15 residues. In germline, CDR1 is SGHDN, CDR2 FVKESK. The full variable domain, its missing parts supplied by reference TRBV14 and TRBJ2-1, is EAGVTQFPSHSVIEKGQTVTLRCDPISGHDNLYWYRRVMGKEIKFLLHFVKESKQDESGMPNNRFLAERTGGTYSTLKVQPAELEDSGVYFCASSLPDRYYNEQFFGPGTRLTVL.

This clonotype was recorded once. The chain recombines TRBV5-1 with TRBJ2-1; TRBD2 matches 9 bases. Per germline, CDR1 SGHRS and CDR2 YFSETQ. This CDR3 is built from 14 residues. J was trimmed by 4 bases and V by 8 bases; bases with no gene match: 7. In nucleotides, the CDR3 is TGCGCCAGTACTCTTAGCGGGGGTTACAATGAGCAGTTCTTC. Translation: CASTLSGGYNEQFF.

The chain has TRBV7-9 and TRBJ2-7; tentatively, D is TRBD2 (5 bases). Germline values: CDR1 SEHNR, CDR2 FQNEAQ (reference sequence). CDR3 length: 13 amino acids. The ends were cut back, 5 bases at V and 1 base at J, with 9 bases in the middle. CDR3 nucleotide sequence: TGTGCCAGCAGCGCCCGGACTTCCTACGAGCAGTACTTC. Translation: CASSARTSYEQYF.